This T cell receptor (beta chain) was captured in a study of CD8+CD57+ T cells in acquired aplastic anemia listed by TCRdb under 2018. About the study as a whole: On average, sorted CD4+ and CD8+ cells yielded 2.5 to 3.5 ug of extracted DNA, with a range of about 0.17 to 27.4 ug. Mean read counts for healthy donor samples were 9 million to 10.8 million for CD4+ cells and fewer than 12 million for CD8+ cells.

TCR beta VDJ combination and CDR3 sequence profiling used genomic DNA as the template. An Illumina HiSeq 2000 was used for TCR repertoire sequencing. In the authors' own workflow: TRBV/TRBJ rearrangement plots, CDR3 size and DJ length profiles, and Simpson's diversity index were used to evaluate the repertoires. Whichever DNA sequence was most abundant in the deep sequencing data was defined as the immunodominant clone. CDR3 amino acid sequences were checked for sharing across subjects and were also compared against the VDJdb database and published repertoires. The public reads were quality trimmed at Q25 with fastp and then assembled into clones with MiXCR by TCRdb, keeping productive beta chains. Each CDR3 protein appears once, grouped with its most common genes and DNA. The V and J calls here are based on TCRdb, not the publication. The sample table lists roughly 64,000 distinct CDR3 sequences, about 56% of them with a count of one. The top ten clonotypes cover about 2.5% of the sample.

Overall study outcomes, separate from this receptor: Roughly 30 CD8+ CDR3 sequences were shared between patients and controls but appeared highly expressed in patients and within their immunodominant clones. No significant difference in CD8+ Simpson's diversity was found between patients and healthy controls (P=0.060).

In the study, sorted CD4+ and CD8+ blood T cells from patients with severe aplastic anemia and from healthy subjects underwent deep sequencing of TCR repertoires. Ficoll-Paque density gradient centrifugation was used to isolate peripheral blood mononuclear cells. Before DNA was extracted, CD4+ and CD8+ T cells were sorted using either FACS or magnetic beads. Trimmed from V: 10 bases; trimmed from J: 5 bases; junction bases lacking a gene match: 10. The germline V gene gives CDR1 as MGHDK and CDR2 as SYGVNS. The CDR3 goes from the cysteine to the phenylalanine over 16 residues. Only the CDR3 part of the read is kept: 48 bases, read in frame from the first base. Details on this clonotype: Its target antigen remains unknown. It has no much larger one-base neighbor in the sample; base qualities were not kept.

This TCR came from a human donor in good health, serving as a control. This receptor chain uses TRBV25-1 and TRBJ2-2; 13 bases in the middle match TRBD2. The sample was sorted CD4+, CD8+, or CD8+CD57+ T cells (not recorded which) from PBMCs. CDR3 region: CAIPGLAGVMTGELFF. The sequenced DNA: TGTGCCATCCCTGGACTAGCGGGAGTGATGACCGGGGAGCTGTTTTTT.